Presented here are 4 T cell receptor beta chains from one specimen sequenced in a study of response to subunit inactivated influenza vaccine. TCRdb passed the RT-PCR reads through MiXCR, listing each CDR3 protein once. This table has 560,000 or so distinct CDR3 sequences, about 7.6% appearing once. Specimen: PBMCs from blood, collected roughly 24 months after vaccination. These TCRs come from a man aged 50-75 years who received an inactivated influenza vaccine.

This clonotype was seen at least ten times. The chain carries TRBV10-3 and TRBJ2-7; 7 nucleotides align to TRBD1. Germline loops: CDR1 ENHRY, CDR2 SYGVKD. With V trimmed by 4 bases and J by 5 bases, 5 bases remained unmatched. This CDR3 region has 13 residues. CDR3 protein: CAISVTGADEQYF. The CDR3, as DNA: TGTGCCATCAGTGTCACAGGGGCGGACGAGCAGTACTTC.

The chain combines TRBV5-1 with TRBJ1-1; D is perhaps TRBD1 (5 bases). Trimming took off 2 bases at V and 4 bases at J, with 9 bases between the two ends. From germline, CDR1 is SGHRS and CDR2 YFSETQ. The CDR3 extends over 13 amino acids. Here the CDR3 DNA reads TGCGCCAGCAGCTTTCGGGGGGGCACTGAAGCTTTCTTT. Translating gives CASSFRGGTEAFF.

This clonotype was counted between two and nine times. In DNA, the CDR3 is TGTGCCAGCAGCACGGGAGGGCCGCGGCGTGAGCAGTTCTTC. This translates into CASSTGGPRREQFF. The genes are TRBV6-1 and TRBJ2-1; 8 bases align to TRBD2. The germline V gene has CDR1 MNHNS and CDR2 SASEGT. V trimming: 6 bases; J trimming: 9 bases; junction bases outside the gene matches: 10. The CDR3 runs 14 residues.

This clonotype occurred many times. This sequence joins TRBV20-1 and TRBJ2-3, with D perhaps matching TRBD2 (5 bases). The CDR3 covers 16 residues. The V gene lost 0 bases and the J gene lost 1 base, with 14 bases spanning the gap. Germline V CDR1 and CDR2: DFQATT, SNEGSKA (reference sequence). Written as DNA, the CDR3 is TGCAGTGCTAGAGATCTAGGCGAGGGAGGCACAGATACGCAGTATTTT. Amino acids: CSARDLGEGGTDTQYF.